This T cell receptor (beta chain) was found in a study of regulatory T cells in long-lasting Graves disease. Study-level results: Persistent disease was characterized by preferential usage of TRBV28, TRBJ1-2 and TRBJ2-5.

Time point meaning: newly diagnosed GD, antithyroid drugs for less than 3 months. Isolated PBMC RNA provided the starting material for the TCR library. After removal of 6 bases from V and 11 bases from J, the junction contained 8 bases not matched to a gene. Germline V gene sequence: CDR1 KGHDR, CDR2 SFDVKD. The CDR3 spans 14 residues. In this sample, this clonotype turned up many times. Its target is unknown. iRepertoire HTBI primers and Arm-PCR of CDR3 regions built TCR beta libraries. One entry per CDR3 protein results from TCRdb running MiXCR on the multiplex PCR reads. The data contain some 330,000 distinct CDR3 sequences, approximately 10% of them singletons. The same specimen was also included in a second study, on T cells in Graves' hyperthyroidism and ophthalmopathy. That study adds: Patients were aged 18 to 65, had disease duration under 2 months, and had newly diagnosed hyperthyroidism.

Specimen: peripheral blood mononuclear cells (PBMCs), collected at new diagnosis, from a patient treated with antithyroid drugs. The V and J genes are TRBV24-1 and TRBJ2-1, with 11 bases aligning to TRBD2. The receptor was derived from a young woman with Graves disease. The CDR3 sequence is CATSNSGTSGKQFF. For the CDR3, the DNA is TGTGCCACCAGTAATTCCGGGACTAGCGGTAAGCAGTTCTTC.